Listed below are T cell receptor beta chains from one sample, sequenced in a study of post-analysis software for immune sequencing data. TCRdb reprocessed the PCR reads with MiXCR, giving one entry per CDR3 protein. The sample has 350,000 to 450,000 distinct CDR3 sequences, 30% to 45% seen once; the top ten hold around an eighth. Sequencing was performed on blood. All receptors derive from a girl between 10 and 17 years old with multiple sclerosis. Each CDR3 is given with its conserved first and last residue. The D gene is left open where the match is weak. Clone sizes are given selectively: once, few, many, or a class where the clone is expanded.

TGTGCCAGCACCCTGGGGAGTGGACAGGGCACAGATACGCAGTATTTT	CASTLGSGQGTDTQYF	TRBV12-3/TRBV12-4	-	TRBJ2-3	TRBD1
TGCGCCAGCAGCTTGGCCGATAGAGGGGTGGTAACTGAAGCTTTCTTT	CASSLADRGVVTEAFF	TRBV5-1	-	TRBJ1-1	-
TGTGCTAGCAGCTTAGTAGAGTCTAGCGTGGAGACCCAGTACTTC	CASSLVESSVETQYF	TRBV7-7	few	TRBJ2-5	-
TGTGCCAGCAGCGAGGGGCCCGTGAACACTGAAGCTTTCTTT	CASSEGPVNTEAFF	TRBV9	-	TRBJ1-1	-
TGCGCCAGCAGCCCCTCCTCCATTTCTAACTATGGCTACACCTTC	CASSPSSISNYGYTF	TRBV4-3	-	TRBJ1-2	-
TGTGCCAGCAGTCCGGGACAGGGGGCGCATAGCAATCAGCCCCAGCATTTT	CASSPGQGAHSNQPQHF	TRBV12-3/TRBV12-4	few	TRBJ1-5	TRBD1
TGTGCCAGCAGTTACTCTCGGGTGGGTCGAGAGACCCAGTACTTC	CASSYSRVGRETQYF	TRBV6-5	many	TRBJ2-5	-
TGTGCCACCAGCAGATTCCCTGGGGAAAAACTGTTTTTT	CATSRFPGEKLFF	TRBV15	many	TRBJ1-4	-
TGTGCCAGCAGCGTGGCCCGGGGCACTGAAGCTTTCTTT	CASSVARGTEAFF	TRBV13	-	TRBJ1-1	-
TGTGCCAGCAGCTTAAATCCTCCGGGACAGGGGAAGTATCCCTACGAGCAGTACTTC	CASSLNPPGQGKYPYEQYF	TRBV7-3	-	TRBJ2-7	TRBD1
TGTGCCAGCAGTACAGACCCCAACACTGAAGCTTTCTTT	CASSTDPNTEAFF	TRBV6-2/TRBV6-3	-	TRBJ1-1	-
TGTGCCAGCAGTTTCGACAGGGGCACTAATGAAAAACTGTTTTTT	CASSFDRGTNEKLFF	TRBV28	few	TRBJ1-4	TRBD1